This T cell receptor (beta chain) derives from a study of blood T cell repertoires in COVID-19. Turning to the study itself: Donors in the United States, Italy and Spain gave samples during acute or convalescent COVID-19.

Per the original data handling: Amplification with reference gene primers provided the estimates of nucleated cell counts. The method was immunoSEQ multiplex PCR; TCRdb's version includes in-frame clones alone and lacks a portion of them. V and J calls and clone size are copied from that table; D and trimming were computed from the DNA. The sample carries approximately 100,000 clones, around 82% recorded once. V lost 8 bases to trimming and J lost 2 bases, with 14 bases between them. The CDR3 is 14 amino acids. CDR1 is SNHLY, CDR2 FYNNEI, per germline. The gene calls are TRBV2 and TRBJ2-3, with a weak D call TRBD1 (6 bases). Sequenced input: peripheral blood. This clonotype originated in a human donor in a cohort sampled during active COVID-19. In nucleotides, the CDR3 is TGTGCCAGCGGGTTTAGGGGGACCACAGATACGCAGTATTTT. It translates to CASGFRGTTDTQYF.